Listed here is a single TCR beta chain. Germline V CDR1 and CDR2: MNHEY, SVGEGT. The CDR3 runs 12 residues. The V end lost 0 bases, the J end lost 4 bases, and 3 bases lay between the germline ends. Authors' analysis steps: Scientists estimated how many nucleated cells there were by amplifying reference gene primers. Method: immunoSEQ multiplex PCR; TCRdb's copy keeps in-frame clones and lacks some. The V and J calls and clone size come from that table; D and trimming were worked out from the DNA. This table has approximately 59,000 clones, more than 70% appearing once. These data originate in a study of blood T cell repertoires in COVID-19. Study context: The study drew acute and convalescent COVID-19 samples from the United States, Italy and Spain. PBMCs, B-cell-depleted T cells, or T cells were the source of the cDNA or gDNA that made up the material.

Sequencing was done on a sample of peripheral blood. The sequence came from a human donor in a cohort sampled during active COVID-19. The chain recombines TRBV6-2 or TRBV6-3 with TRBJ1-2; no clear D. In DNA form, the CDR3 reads TGTGCCAGCAGTTACTCGCGCTATGGCTACACCTTC. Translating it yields CASSYSRYGYTF.